These 25 T cell receptor beta chains originate from one sample sequenced in a study of T-cell memory formation after mild COVID-19. In TCRdb, the 5' RACE reads were re-called with MiXCR into one record per CDR3 protein. The sample includes approximately 350,000 distinct CDR3 sequences, over 10% of them seen just once. Sequencing was done on a sample of PBMCs or a T cell subset sorted from them (not recorded which). The receptors originated from a man aged 18 to 29 who had mild COVID-19 (a few samples of this study predate the infection). Cell type and time point are not known.

The chain combines TRBV12-3 or TRBV12-4 with TRBJ1-5; TRBD1 might be the D (5 bases). Trimming took 4 bases from V and 2 from J, leaving 12 bases between them. CDR3 length equals 15 residues. CDR3 amino acids: CASSSPGTGNQPQHF. The DNA of the CDR3 is TGTGCCAGCAGTTCCCCCGGGACGGGCAATCAGCCCCAGCATTTT.

This clonotype was seen a handful of times. This chain uses TRBV9 with TRBJ2-3; D gene uncertain. The CDR3 has 12 residues. Germline V gene sequence: CDR1 SGDLS, CDR2 YYNGEE. V shed 4 bases and J shed 7 bases, with 10 bases lying between them. CDR3 loop: CASSTTPYTQYF. Here the CDR3 DNA reads TGTGCCAGCAGCACCACCCCTTATACGCAGTATTTT.

The sample holds a few counts of this clonotype. The gene calls are TRBV4-1 and TRBJ1-6; D not certain. V was trimmed by 4 bases and J by 3 bases, leaving 13 bases between them. Germline CDR1 is MGHRA and CDR2 is YSYEKL. This CDR3 has 16 amino acids. The CDR3 nucleotides are TGCGCCAGCAGCCCCCATCGACACAGCTATAATTCACCCCTCCACTTT. It specifies CASSPHRHSYNSPLHF.

This sequence joins TRBV5-1 and TRBJ2-1; D remains ambiguous. The J call could be wrong; TRBJ2-7 is a better fit for the DNA end. Germline CDR1 reads SGHRS; CDR2 reads YFSETQ. CDR3 length: 14 amino acids. CDR3 sequence: CASSLAGFSYEQYF. The CDR3 nucleotides are TGCGCCAGCAGCTTGGCCGGCTTCTCCTACGAGCAGTACTTC.

The chain carries TRBV27 and TRBJ2-5, with D possibly being TRBD1 (5 bases). CDR1 is MNHEY, CDR2 SMNVEV, per germline (reference sequence). This CDR3 spans 16 amino acids. V lost 2 bases to trimming and J lost 1 base, with 14 bases between them. In nucleotides, the CDR3 is TGTGCCAGCAGTTTACACTTCCCAGGGTTCCAAGAGACCCAGTACTTC. Protein: CASSLHFPGFQETQYF.

The V call is TRBV18, the J call TRBJ1-2; TRBD1 aligns across 8 bases. V was pared by 3 bases and J by 5 bases, with 8 bases of the junction left unmatched. Germline CDR1 and CDR2: KGHSH and LQKENI. The CDR3 loop spans 15 amino acids. The CDR3 nucleotides are TGTGCCAGCTCACCTCGACAGGGGAATGGGTATGGCTACACCTTC. Encoded protein: CASSPRQGNGYGYTF.

This clonotype was observed a single time. The chain links TRBV5-1 to TRBJ2-7; the match to TRBD1 covers 9 bases. The CDR3 totals 14 residues. The trim removed 4 bases at V and 1 base at J, leaving 3 bases unmatched. From germline, CDR1 is SGHRS and CDR2 YFSETQ. The CDR3 nucleotides are TGCGCCAGCAGCAAGGGACAGGGATCCTACGAGCAGTACGTC. Translated: CASSKGQGSYEQYV.

This clonotype was seen at least ten times. The rearrangement uses TRBV5-4 and TRBJ2-3; 13 bases line up with TRBD2. Germline V gene lookup returns CDR1 SGHNT and CDR2 YYREEE (reference sequence). The CDR3 runs 15 residues. V lost 4 bases and J lost 6; bases outside the gene matches: 5. The CDR3 coding sequence is TGTGCCAGCAGCCCCACTAGCGGGGGGGGCGATACGCAGTATTTT. Encoded protein: CASSPTSGGGDTQYF.

This clonotype was counted a few times. This rearrangement joins TRBV28 to TRBJ2-5, with D possibly being TRBD1 (5 bases). The CDR3 contains 14 residues. Germline V lookup: CDR1 MDHEN, CDR2 SYDVKM. V lost 4 bases and J lost 6, with 15 bases in between. The CDR3 DNA follows: TGTGCCAGCAGTTCGCGGAGTCGGACAAAGACCCAGTACTTC. Its translation: CASSSRSRTKTQYF.

This clonotype has a count of ten or more. This chain connects TRBV5-1 to TRBJ1-2; D possibly corresponds to TRBD1 (5 bases). V gave up 0 bases and J gave up 4 bases, with 13 bases separating them. The CDR3 runs 15 residues. Germline V CDR1 and CDR2: SGHRS, YFSETQ. CDR3 DNA: TGCGCCAGCAGCTTGGCCGTGTCAGGGTCCTATGGCTACACCTTC. Protein sequence: CASSLAVSGSYGYTF.

This clonotype was picked up a small number of times. The chain joins TRBV6-5 to TRBJ2-1; weak D call: TRBD2 (5 bases). The CDR3 consists of 14 residues. V lost 6 bases, J lost 6 bases, and 15 bases lay in between. CDR1 and CDR2 from the germline V gene are MNHEY and SVGAGI. The CDR3 nucleotides read TGTGCCAGCAGCGTTCGGGGATCACCCAATGAGCAGTTCTTC. Encoded protein: CASSVRGSPNEQFF.

The table lists this clonotype with a few counts. The chain couples TRBV2 to TRBJ2-1; D is undetermined. Looked up from germline, CDR1 is SNHLY and CDR2 is FYNNEI. Trimming stripped 7 bases from V and 7 bases from J, with 8 bases between. The CDR3 has 11 amino acids. CDR3 DNA sequence: TGTGCCAGCATTGGTGGGAATGAGCAGTTCTTC. Residues: CASIGGNEQFF.

The chain links TRBV5-1 to TRBJ2-4; 7 bases are shared with TRBD2. Germline lookup yields CDR1 SGHRS and CDR2 YFSETQ. This CDR3 spans 15 amino acids. V shed 3 bases, J shed 7 bases, and the junction held 10 bases outside the gene matches. The chain's CDR3 is CASSWTSGGSNIQYF. DNA of the CDR3: TGCGCCAGCAGCTGGACTTCGGGAGGATCTAACATTCAGTACTTC.

This clonotype was detected a few times. The V gene is TRBV7-9, the J gene TRBJ1-1, with 10 bases lining up with TRBD1. The germline V gene has CDR1 SEHNR and CDR2 FQNEAQ (reference sequence). The V gene end was trimmed by 5 bases and the J gene end by 1 base; junction bases not matched to a gene: 7. The CDR3 runs to 16 residues. Here the CDR3 DNA reads TGTGCCAGCAGCCCGGGACAGGGGTCCTGGAACACTGAAGCTTTCTTT. Residues: CASSPGQGSWNTEAFF.

The J gene is TRBJ1-2, the V gene TRBV6-5; D not resolved. Germline V gene data show CDR1 as MNHEY and CDR2 as SVGAGI. V was pared by 2 bases and J by 7 bases, with 23 bases between. This CDR3 has 17 residues. For the CDR3, the DNA is TGTGCCAGCAGTTACCGGGCCAACTATGCCGCGATCACTGGCTACACCTTC. This translates into CASSYRANYAAITGYTF.

This chain links TRBV6-1 with TRBJ2-3; no clear D gene. V lost 11 bases, J lost 7 bases, and 16 bases lay in between. CDR3 length equals 12 residues. CDR1 and CDR2 from the germline V gene are MNHNS and SASEGT. CDR3 in amino acids: CAVPSEVNTQYF. CDR3 nucleotide sequence: TGTGCCGTCCCCAGCGAAGTGAATACGCAGTATTTT.

This chain links TRBV12-3 or TRBV12-4 with TRBJ1-5; no clear D. The CDR3 has 14 residues. Trimming took 3 bases from V and 7 from J, leaving 13 bases between them. CDR3 in amino acids: CASSFSGFGQPQHF. The CDR3 nucleotides are TGTGCCAGCAGTTTCAGCGGGTTCGGGCAGCCCCAGCATTTT.

The rearrangement joins TRBV19 to TRBJ1-5; weak D call: TRBD1 (5 bases). Germline-derived CDR1 and CDR2 are LNHDA and SQIVND (reference sequence). V lost 10 bases and J 3 bases, leaving 19 bases between the germline ends. This CDR3 contains 15 residues. This chain's CDR3 is CATQTPGGDNQPQHF. The CDR3 DNA is TGTGCCACTCAAACCCCTGGGGGAGACAATCAGCCCCAGCATTTT.

This clonotype was recorded a few times. The CDR3 spells CASSSRTDKSPAQHF. The CDR3 nucleotides are TGTGCCAGCAGTTCGAGAACGGACAAATCGCCGGCCCAGCATTTT. The chain uses TRBV6-6 and TRBJ1-5, with D perhaps matching TRBD1 (5 bases). Trimming left V 4 bases short and J 11 bases short, with 21 bases between. The CDR3 runs 15 residues. Germline V gene data show CDR1 as MNHNY and CDR2 as SVGAGI (reference sequence).

The rearrangement uses TRBV7-9 and TRBJ1-1; D call uncertain. This CDR3 region has 11 residues. Per germline, CDR1 SEHNR and CDR2 FQNEAQ (reference sequence). The CDR3 nucleotides read TGTGTCCGGAGGGAGGTCACTGAAGCTTTCTTT. Amino acids: CVRREVTEAFF. Filled out from reference TRBV7-9 and TRBJ1-1, the complete variable domain reads DTGVSQNPRHKITKRGQNVTFRCDPISEHNRLYWYRQTLGQGPEFLTYFQNEAQLEKSRLLSDRFSAERPKGSFSTLEIQRTEQGDSAMYLCVRREVTEAFFGQGTRLTVV.

This clonotype was observed a few times. The chain combines TRBV5-1 with TRBJ2-3; the D gene is possibly TRBD2 (5 bases). The CDR3 contains 15 residues. V was cut by 4 bases and J by 5 bases, with 17 bases left in between. Germline-derived CDR1 and CDR2 are SGHRS and YFSETQ. This chain's CDR3 is CASSPPIRAGDTQYF. The DNA for the CDR3 is TGCGCCAGCAGCCCTCCCATCCGGGCGGGAGATACGCAGTATTTT. Full variable domain (remainder filled in from reference TRBV5-1 and TRBJ2-3): KAGVTQTPRYLIKTRGQQVTLSCSPISGHRSVSWYQQTPGQGLQFLFEYFSETQRNKGNFPGRFSGRQFSNSRSEMNVSTLELGDSALYLCASSPPIRAGDTQYFGPGTRLTVL.

This clonotype occurred a few times. The chain employs TRBV20-1 and TRBJ1-2; D ambiguous. CDR3 length: 11 residues. The germline CDR1 and CDR2 sequences are DFQATT and SNEGSKA (reference sequence). Trimming removed 5 bases at V and 7 bases at J, with 11 bases between. This chain's CDR3 is CSALGTAGYTF. The CDR3 nucleotides read TGCAGTGCTTTGGGAACCGCTGGCTACACCTTC.

This clonotype was observed a few times. The chain uses TRBV29-1 and TRBJ1-6, with D possibly TRBD1 on 5 matching bases. Germline values: CDR1 SQVTM, CDR2 ANQGSEA. Trimming removed 6 bases from V and 8 bases from J, with 17 bases in between. There are 14 residues in the CDR3. CDR3 amino acids: CSVVVGAVDSPLHF. The CDR3 DNA is TGCAGCGTCGTGGTTGGGGCCGTAGATTCACCCCTCCACTTT.

Written as DNA, the CDR3 is TGTGCCAGCTTGCGGTACTCCTACAATGAGCAGTTCTTC. Its translation: CASLRYSYNEQFF. The chain links TRBV28 to TRBJ2-1; no clear D gene. CDR3 length: 13 residues. Looked up from germline, CDR1 is MDHEN and CDR2 is SYDVKM. Trimming removed 8 bases at V and 0 bases at J, with 8 bases between.

This clonotype was seen only a few times. The chain links TRBV7-2 to TRBJ1-1, with 8 nucleotides matching TRBD1. Germline V lookup: CDR1 SGHTA, CDR2 FQGNSA. The ends lost 5 bases at V and 4 bases at J; junction bases unmatched: 9. The CDR3 is made up of 15 amino acids. DNA of the CDR3: TGTGCCAGCAGCCGCGACAGGGGATTGTCCACTGAAGCTTTCTTT. It translates to CASSRDRGLSTEAFF.